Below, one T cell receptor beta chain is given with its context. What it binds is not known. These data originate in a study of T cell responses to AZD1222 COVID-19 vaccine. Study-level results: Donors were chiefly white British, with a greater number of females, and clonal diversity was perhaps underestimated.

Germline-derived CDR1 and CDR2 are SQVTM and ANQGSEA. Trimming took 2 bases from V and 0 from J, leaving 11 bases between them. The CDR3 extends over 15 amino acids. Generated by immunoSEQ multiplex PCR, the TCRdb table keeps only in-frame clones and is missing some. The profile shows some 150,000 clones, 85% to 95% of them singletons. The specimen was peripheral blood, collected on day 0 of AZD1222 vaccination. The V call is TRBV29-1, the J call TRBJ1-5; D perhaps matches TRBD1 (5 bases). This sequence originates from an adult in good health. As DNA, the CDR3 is TGCAGCGTTGAACTTCGGCAGGGTAGCAATCAGCCCCAGCATTTT. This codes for CSVELRQGSNQPQHF.